What follows are 19 T cell receptor beta chains derived from one specimen sequenced in a study of shared clonotypes between healthy human individuals. The data were produced by immunoSEQ multiplex PCR, yet TCRdb's version contains in-frame clones alone and is incomplete. The table has about 500,000 clones, about 74% seen once. Sequenced material: PBMCs. The receptors were sampled from a woman aged 40 to 50 in good health. Some clones in this sample may be carry-over from other donors' samples.

This clone has only a few counts. This may be a read error, as it is one base from a much larger clone. Because the CDR3's place on the DNA is in doubt, the DNA is left out and the CDR3 is given as listed by TCRdb. Different DNA sequences within this sample yield the same CDR3. V is TRBV7-2 and J is TRBJ2-1; TRBD1, the D gene given by the table, was not confirmed from the DNA. The length of the CDR3 is 15 amino acids, counting both ends. The germline V gene encodes CDR1 SGHTA and CDR2 FQGNSA. The CDR3 loop reads CASSLVGQGAREQFF.

To note about this clone: The sample carries other DNA sequences with the same CDR3. V usage is TRBV19 and J usage is TRBJ1-2; the D gene is possibly TRBD1 (5 bases). The CDR3 runs to 13 residues. Germline values: CDR1 LNHDA, CDR2 SQIVND (reference sequence). V lost 3 bases and J lost 3, with 8 bases in between. CDR3 in DNA: TGTGCCAGTAGTATTAGGGGAGACTATGGCTACACCTTC. This translates into CASSIRGDYGYTF.

This clone has at least ten counts. The chain recombines TRBV20-1 with TRBJ1-2; D remains ambiguous. V lost 6 bases and J 3 bases, leaving 8 bases between the germline ends. CDR3 length: 11 residues. Germline V gene data show CDR1 as DFQATT and CDR2 as SNEGSKA (reference sequence). The CDR3 sequence: CSARKDYGYTF. The CDR3 nucleotides read TGCAGTGCCCGGAAGGACTATGGCTACACCTTC.

As to this clone: A read error likely explains this, since a far larger clone differs by one base. The J gene is TRBJ2-1, the V gene TRBV7-1; 9 bases align to TRBD2. TRBV7-1 is designated an ORF whose function remains uncertain. CDR3 length: 13 amino acids. The CDR3 loop reads CDSSSGLANEQFF. In DNA, the CDR3 is TGTGACAGCAGCTCGGGACTAGCCAATGAGCAGTTCTTC.

The chain has TRBV10-2 and TRBJ1-4; tentative D call: TRBD1 (5 bases). Germline V gene sequence: CDR1 WSHSY, CDR2 SAAADI. CDR3 length equals 14 residues. V dropped 2 bases and J dropped 6 bases, with 10 bases sitting between them. In DNA form, the CDR3 reads TGCGCCAGCAGTGAGACGGGGGGAGATGAAAAACTGTTTTTT. It translates to CASSETGGDEKLFF.

This chain uses TRBV11-2 with TRBJ2-2; unclear D gene. With 3 bases removed from V and 4 bases from J, the gap between germline ends came to 9 bases. Per the germline V gene, CDR1 is SGHAT and CDR2 is FQNNGV. This CDR3 is 14 amino acids long. CDR3 coding DNA: TGTGCCAGCAGCTTTTCCTTGGGCACCGGGGAGCTGTTTTTT. This sequence encodes CASSFSLGTGELFF. Together with reference TRBV11-2 and TRBJ2-2, the CDR3 gives the full variable domain: EAGVAQSPRYKIIEKRQSVAFWCNPISGHATLYWYQQILGQGPKLLIQFQNNGVVDDSQLPKDRFSAERLKGVDSTLKIQPAKLEDSAVYLCASSFSLGTGELFFGEGSRLTVL.

This clone occurred a few times. The V call is TRBV19, the J call TRBJ2-2; 9 bases match TRBD1. V was clipped by 4 bases and J by 6 bases; unmatched bases: 6. The germline CDR1 and CDR2 sequences are LNHDA and SQIVND (reference sequence). The CDR3 totals 15 residues. CDR3 coding DNA: TGTGCCAGTAGTAAGACAGGGGGGGCGCCCGGGGAGCTGTTTTTT. Translated, it gives CASSKTGGAPGELFF.

The CDR3 DNA is TGTGCCAGCAGCTCCGGGACCAGCGGGAGGGTCGATGAGCAGTTCTTC. It codes for CASSSGTSGRVDEQFF. This chain links TRBV11-2 with TRBJ2-1; the match to TRBD2 covers 10 bases. CDR1 and CDR2 (germline): SGHAT, FQNNGV. The CDR3 consists of 16 residues. V lost 4 bases to trimming and J lost 8 bases; unmatched junction nucleotides: 11.

The chain links TRBV27 to TRBJ2-6, with D possibly matching TRBD2 (5 bases). Germline CDR1 and CDR2: MNHEY and SMNVEV (reference sequence). CDR3 length: 16 amino acids. V was shortened by 2 bases and J by 2 bases, with 10 bases between the two germline ends. CDR3 residues: CASSLIGSPGANVLTF. The CDR3, as DNA: TGTGCCAGCAGTTTAATTGGGAGTCCTGGGGCCAACGTCCTGACTTTC.

This chain uses TRBV27 with TRBJ2-5; weak D call: TRBD2 (5 bases). Germline V lookup: CDR1 MNHEY, CDR2 SMNVEV (reference sequence). The CDR3 is 13 amino acids. V was clipped by 3 bases and J by 3 bases, with 8 bases between them. The CDR3 DNA sequence: TGTGCCAGCAGTTTTCTAGCAAAAGAGACCCAGTACTTC. Residues: CASSFLAKETQYF.

Comments on this clone: The junction differs from germline at one of its ends, possibly a read error. The V call is TRBV2, the J call TRBJ2-7; tentatively, D is TRBD1 or TRBD2 (5 bases each). CDR1 and CDR2 from the germline V gene are SNHLY and FYNNEI. The CDR3 is 15 amino acids. This chain's CDR3 is CASTQSGGRSYEQHF. The DNA of the CDR3 is TGTGCCAGCACTCAAAGTGGGGGTCGGTCCTACGAGCAGCACTTC.

The rearrangement links TRBV16 to TRBJ1-4; a weak D match, TRBD1 (5 bases). Trimming cost V 4 bases and J 7 bases, with 16 bases left between them. Per germline, CDR1 KGHSY and CDR2 FQNENV. The CDR3 is 15 residues long. This chain's CDR3 is CASSRSLGASEKLFF. The CDR3 DNA is TGTGCCAGCAGCCGCTCGCTCGGGGCTAGTGAAAAACTGTTTTTT.

A note on this clone: The sample holds other DNA sequences that translate to the same CDR3. CDR3 bases: TGTGCCAGCTCACCTGGTCTAAACACTGAAGCTTTCTTT. It codes for CASSPGLNTEAFF. The chain employs TRBV18 and TRBJ1-1; D is unclear. The CDR3 sequence is 13 residues long. The V and J ends lost 3 bases and 2 bases respectively, with 7 bases between them. Per germline, CDR1 KGHSH and CDR2 LQKENI.

The chain carries TRBV7-2 and TRBJ1-5, with D possibly being TRBD1 (6 bases). The CDR3 has 14 amino acids. Trimming shortened V by 2 bases and J by 6 bases, and 11 bases separated the two germline ends. The germline V gene has CDR1 SGHTA and CDR2 FQGNSA. CDR3 DNA sequence: TGTGCCAGCAGCTTAAATGGCAGGGGTCAGCCCCAGCATTTT. Translating gives CASSLNGRGQPQHF.

The CDR3: CASTRRTTYEQYF. CDR3 DNA sequence: TGTGCCAGCACAAGGCGGACTACCTACGAGCAGTACTTC. This chain links TRBV2 with TRBJ2-7; D perhaps matches TRBD2 (6 bases). Germline CDR1 is SNHLY and CDR2 is FYNNEI. Trimming pared 7 bases from V and 2 bases from J, leaving 12 bases between. This CDR3 spans 13 amino acids. The full variable domain, completed using reference TRBV2 and TRBJ2-7, is EPEVTQTPSHQVTQMGQEVILRCVPISNHLYFYWYRQILGQKVEFLVSFYNNEISEKSEIFDDQFSVERPDGSNFTLKIRSTKLEDSAMYFCASTRRTTYEQYFGPGTRLTVT.

This chain joins TRBV29-1 and TRBJ1-2, with a weak D call TRBD1 (6 bases). This CDR3 has 11 residues. Germline V lookup: CDR1 SQVTM, CDR2 ANQGSEA. V shed 4 bases and J shed 8 bases, with 11 bases lying between them. CDR3 residues: CSVGRTGGYTF. CDR3 in DNA: TGCAGCGTTGGGCGAACAGGGGGCTACACCTTC. Based on the CDR3 plus reference TRBV29-1 and TRBJ1-2, the full variable domain is SAVISQKPSRDICQRGTSLTIQCQVDSQVTMMFWYRQQPGQSLTLIATANQGSEATYESGFVIDKFPISRPNLTFSTLTVSNMSPEDSSIYLCSVGRTGGYTFGSGTRLTVV.

This clone occurred once. A single base is all that separates this from a far larger clone, so a read error is likely. Different DNA sequences within this sample yield the same CDR3. The chain joins TRBV7-9 to TRBJ2-6; D gene unclear. The CDR3 covers 16 residues. The germline CDR1 and CDR2 sequences are SEHNR and FQNEAQ (reference sequence). V was pared by 5 bases and J by 0 bases, with 11 bases between. The CDR3 loop reads CASSQEVGSGANVLTF. Here the CDR3 DNA reads TGTGCCAGCAGCCAAGAAGTCGGCTCTGGGGCCAACGTCCTGACTTTC.

The chain has TRBV14 and TRBJ1-1; 8 bases are shared with TRBD1. The CDR3 runs to 13 residues. Germline CDR1 is SGHDN and CDR2 is FVKESK. J was trimmed by 5 bases and V by 4 bases; bases with no gene match: 3. The CDR3 protein is CASSPHRGTEAFF. The CDR3 region has the DNA TGTGCCAGCAGCCCGCACAGGGGGACTGAAGCTTTCTTT. Full variable domain (outside the CDR3, taken from reference TRBV14 and TRBJ1-1): EAGVTQFPSHSVIEKGQTVTLRCDPISGHDNLYWYRRVMGKEIKFLLHFVKESKQDESGMPNNRFLAERTGGTYSTLKVQPAELEDSGVYFCASSPHRGTEAFFGQGTRLTVV.

The chain recombines TRBV4-2 with TRBJ2-3; possible D gene TRBD2, 5 bases. Germline lookup yields CDR1 LGHNA and CDR2 YNFKEQ. This CDR3 contains 18 residues. Trimming shortened V by 0 bases and J by 6 bases, and 22 bases separated the two germline ends. CDR3 sequence reads: CASSQDRASSIQQDTQYF. CDR3 sequence (DNA): TGTGCCAGCAGCCAAGATCGAGCGTCTAGCATACAGCAGGATACGCAGTATTTT.